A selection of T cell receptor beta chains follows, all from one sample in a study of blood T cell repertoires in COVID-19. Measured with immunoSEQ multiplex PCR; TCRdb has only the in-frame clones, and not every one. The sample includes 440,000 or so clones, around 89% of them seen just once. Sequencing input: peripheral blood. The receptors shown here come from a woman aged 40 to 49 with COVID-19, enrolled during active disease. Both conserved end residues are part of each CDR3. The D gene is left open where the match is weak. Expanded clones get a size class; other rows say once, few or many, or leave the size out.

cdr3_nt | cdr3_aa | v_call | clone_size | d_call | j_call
TGCGCCAGCAGCTTTGTAGGGGGCCGTTTTGCCGGGGAGCTGTTTTTT | CASSFVGGRFAGELFF | TRBV5-1 | - | TRBD1 | TRBJ2-2
TGTGCCAGCAGTTTTTACAGTTACAATGAGCAGTTCTTC | CASSFYSYNEQFF | TRBV12-3/TRBV12-4 | once | - | TRBJ2-1
TGTGCCAGCAGCTCACGCGCAGAAGCTTTCTTT | CASSSRAEAFF | TRBV5-6 | once | - | TRBJ1-1
TGTGCCAGTGCCGGACAGGGGGCTCATTTGTGGGCTGAAGCTTTCTTT | CASAGQGAHLWAEAFF | TRBV19 | - | TRBD1 | TRBJ1-1
TGTGCCAGCGCCGCAGGCTCGAACTATGGCTACACCTTC | CASAAGSNYGYTF | TRBV9 | few | - | TRBJ1-2
TGTGCCTGGAGTGCTGGACAGAAAGCTTTCTTT | CAWSAGQKAFF | TRBV30 | - | - | TRBJ1-1
TGTGCCATCAGCCCCTCCTCCGGGGAATTTGAGCAGTTCTTC | CAISPSSGEFEQFF | TRBV10-3 | - | - | TRBJ2-1
TGCGCCAGCAGCTGGGACAGTACGAACACCGGGGAGCTGTTTTTT | CASSWDSTNTGELFF | TRBV5-1 | few | TRBD1 | TRBJ2-2
TGTGCCTGGAGTACTAGCGGGAGTTACAATGAGCAGTTCTTC | CAWSTSGSYNEQFF | TRBV30 | - | TRBD2 | TRBJ2-1
TGTGCCAGTCTGGTCGGCGGGAGCGTCACAGATACGCAGTATTTT | CASLVGGSVTDTQYF | TRBV2 | few | TRBD2 | TRBJ2-3
TGCGCCAGCAGCTTGGTATTCGGGGATGGCTACACCTTC | CASSLVFGDGYTF | TRBV5-1 | few | - | TRBJ1-2
TGTGCCAGTCGACCGGGACAGGGGCGAGCCGGGGAGCTGTTTTTT | CASRPGQGRAGELFF | TRBV19 | - | TRBD1 | TRBJ2-2
TGTGCCAGCAGTTTTATGGGGCCGCATTCACCCCTCCACTTT | CASSFMGPHSPLHF | TRBV27 | - | - | TRBJ1-6
TGTGCCAGCAGTTTAGGCGCAGGGGATCAGCCCCAGCATTTT | CASSLGAGDQPQHF | TRBV27 | - | - | TRBJ1-5
TGTGCCAGCAGTTTCTCAGGGAATGTCGGACGAGCTTTCTTT | CASSFSGNVGRAFF | TRBV27 | - | - | TRBJ1-1
TGTGCCATCAGTGAGTCGATTATCGGAGGCACTGAAGCTTTCTTT | CAISESIIGGTEAFF | TRBV10-3 | once | - | TRBJ1-1
TGTGCCAGCAGCGTAACTGGACAGGGGCGGAACACTGAAGCTTTCTTT | CASSVTGQGRNTEAFF | TRBV9 | few | TRBD1 | TRBJ1-1
TGTGCCAGCAGTAGACAGGGGAATGAGCAGTTCTTC | CASSRQGNEQFF | TRBV25-1 | - | TRBD1 | TRBJ2-1